Below are 32 T cell receptor beta chains sequenced from a single sample in a study of T cell repertoires in cytomegalovirus infection. MiXCR was run by TCRdb on the reads, yielding one entry per CDR3 protein. Of hundreds of thousands of distinct CDR3 sequences listed, 9.5% are singletons. Sample: PBMCs. These receptor sequences come from a human donor in good health (CMV status not recorded). Some clones in this sample may be carry-over from other donors' samples.

This clonotype was recorded at least ten times. The chain joins TRBV28 to TRBJ1-6, with 8 bases lining up with TRBD1. Germline V gives CDR1 MDHEN, CDR2 SYDVKM. The length of the CDR3 is 13 residues. The CDR3 region is CALAGGGGSPLHF. The DNA of the CDR3 is TGTGCTTTGGCAGGGGGCGGGGGTTCACCCCTCCACTTT.

This clonotype was counted at least ten times. The J gene is TRBJ1-1, the V gene TRBV6-5; D possibly corresponds to TRBD1 (5 bases). V lost 4 bases and J lost 1, with 13 bases in between. Germline V gives CDR1 MNHEY, CDR2 SVGAGI. The CDR3 length is 15 residues. The CDR3 loop reads CASSWGSQGNTEAFF. The CDR3 DNA reads TGTGCCAGCAGTTGGGGATCCCAGGGGAACACTGAAGCTTTCTTT.

Many counts were recorded for this clonotype. The chain uses TRBV7-2 and TRBJ1-3; 7 nucleotides line up with TRBD1. The CDR3 is 16 amino acids. After removal of 6 bases from V and 4 bases from J, the junction contained 12 bases not matched to a gene. Per germline, CDR1 SGHTA and CDR2 FQGNSA. CDR3 sequence (DNA): TGTGCCAGCAGGCGACAAACGGGACAGTTCGGAAACACCATATATTTT. Protein product: CASRRQTGQFGNTIYF.

The chain has TRBV29-1 and TRBJ2-1; 9 bases agree with TRBD2. V lost 8 bases, J lost 1 base, and 12 bases stayed unmatched. The V gene's germline CDR1 is SQVTM and CDR2 ANQGSEA. The CDR3 consists of 16 residues. CDR3 nucleotides: TGCAGCTTGAGAGCGGGAGGCATTAGGTCCTACAATGAGCAGTTCTTC. Amino acid sequence: CSLRAGGIRSYNEQFF.

This clonotype has more than one count but fewer than ten. The chain carries TRBV5-4 and TRBJ2-3, with D tentatively TRBD1 (5 bases). The V and J ends lost 2 bases and 4 bases respectively, with 14 bases between them. The CDR3 totals 15 residues. The germline V gene encodes CDR1 SGHNT and CDR2 YYREEE (reference sequence). The chain's CDR3 is CASSLRAGMADTQYF. In DNA, the CDR3 is TGTGCCAGCAGCTTAAGGGCAGGGATGGCAGATACGCAGTATTTT.

CDR3 in amino acids: CASSQTGDNQPQHF. CDR3 coding DNA: TGTGCCAGCTCACAAACAGGGGACAATCAGCCCCAGCATTTT. The rearrangement joins TRBV18 to TRBJ1-5, with 7 bases lining up with TRBD1. The CDR3 loop spans 14 amino acids. Germline V lookup: CDR1 KGHSH, CDR2 LQKENI. Losses at the gene ends were 4 bases for V and 3 bases for J; bases not matched to a gene: 3.

This clonotype was observed many times. The genes are TRBV7-9 and TRBJ2-5; 8 positions match TRBD2. After removal of 4 bases from V and 7 bases from J, the junction contained 11 bases not matched to a gene. Germline V CDR1 and CDR2: SEHNR, FQNEAQ (reference sequence). This CDR3 has 15 residues. CDR3 sequence reads: CASSYQAGGSGTQYF. The DNA for the CDR3 is TGTGCCAGCAGCTACCAGGCGGGGGGTTCCGGGACCCAGTACTTC.

V usage is TRBV2 and J usage is TRBJ1-2; TRBD1 agrees at 7 bases. Germline V gene data show CDR1 as SNHLY and CDR2 as FYNNEI. This CDR3 is 14 amino acids long. V gave up 6 bases and J gave up 0 bases; unmatched junction bases: 4. CDR3 residues: CASSGTAANYGYTF. The DNA of the CDR3 is TGTGCCAGCAGCGGGACAGCAGCTAACTATGGCTACACCTTC.

V gene TRBV7-2 combines with J gene TRBJ1-2; no clear D. Germline CDR1 and CDR2: SGHTA and FQGNSA. Trimming left V 2 bases short and J 8 bases short, with 12 bases between. This CDR3 comprises 13 residues. The CDR3 bases are TGTGCCAGCAGCTTATGGCTGAGTTTGGGCTACACCTTC. It is translated as CASSLWLSLGYTF.

The V call is TRBV7-4, the J call TRBJ1-4; TRBD1 matches 8 bases. Germline V gene sequence: CDR1 SGHVT, CDR2 SQSDAQ. The CDR3 has 14 residues. The V gene end was trimmed by 5 bases and the J gene end by 7 bases; junction bases not matched to a gene: 6. CDR3 DNA sequence: TGTGCCAGCAGCACGACAGGACAGGGTGAAAAACTGTTTTTT. Its protein is CASSTTGQGEKLFF. The variable domain in full, completed from reference TRBV7-4 and TRBJ1-4, reads GAGVSQSPRYKVAKRGRDVALRCDSISGHVTLYWYRQTLGQGSEVLTYSQSDAQRDKSGRPSGRFSAERPERSVSTLKIQRTEQGDSAVYLCASSTTGQGEKLFFGSGTQLSVL.

There are many counts of this clonotype. The chain uses TRBV27 and TRBJ2-3, with TRBD2 as a possible D gene (5 bases). The CDR3 extends over 14 amino acids. Trimming stripped 7 bases from V and 5 bases from J, with 16 bases between. Germline CDR1 and CDR2: MNHEY and SMNVEV (reference sequence). CDR3 protein: CASTSLREKDTQYF. The CDR3 DNA reads TGTGCCAGCACCTCACTGAGGGAGAAAGATACGCAGTATTTT.

This clonotype was found many times. V usage is TRBV7-2 and J usage is TRBJ1-3, with unresolved D. Trimming shortened V by 6 bases and J by 5 bases, and 14 bases separated the two germline ends. Germline lookup yields CDR1 SGHTA and CDR2 FQGNSA. There are 14 residues in the CDR3. CDR3 in amino acids: CASRDFGRRNTIYF. CDR3 bases: TGTGCCAGCAGGGATTTTGGGAGGCGAAACACCATATATTTT.

J is TRBJ1-1 and V is TRBV12-3 or TRBV12-4; D is unclear. This CDR3 has 15 residues. The ends were cut back, 6 bases at V and 1 base at J, with 15 bases in the middle. The CDR3 region has the DNA TGTGCCAGCAGCCCGGCTGCCTCCGGGAACACTGAAGCTTTCTTT. Encoded protein: CASSPAASGNTEAFF.

This clonotype was counted ten times or more. The chain has TRBV7-2 and TRBJ1-5; D gene uncertain. In germline, CDR1 is SGHTA, CDR2 FQGNSA. V was trimmed by 4 bases and J by 3 bases, leaving 7 bases between them. The CDR3 is made up of 13 amino acids. The CDR3 loop reads CASSSGFNQPQHF. The CDR3 DNA is TGTGCCAGCAGCTCGGGTTTCAATCAGCCCCAGCATTTT. Combining the CDR3 with reference TRBV7-2 and TRBJ1-5 gives the whole variable domain GAGVSQSPSNKVTEKGKDVELRCDPISGHTALYWYRQSLGQGLEFLIYFQGNSAPDKSGLPSDRFSAERTGGSVSTLTIQRTQQEDSAVYLCASSSGFNQPQHFGDGTRLSIL.

This clonotype appeared a few times. The V call is TRBV7-9, the J call TRBJ2-1, with D unclear. The germline V gene encodes CDR1 SEHNR and CDR2 FQNEAQ (reference sequence). The V gene lost 5 bases and the J gene lost 8 bases, with 16 bases spanning the gap. CDR3 size: 14 residues. CDR3 bases: TGTGCCAGCAGCCCCTTCGGTAGGACCGATGAGCAGTTCTTC. This encodes CASSPFGRTDEQFF.

This clonotype was found a few times. The CDR3 reads CSARVIRDTQYF. The CDR3 DNA sequence: TGCAGTGCTCGAGTGATCAGAGATACGCAGTATTTT. This sequence joins TRBV20-1 and TRBJ2-3, with D unresolved. The V end lost 5 bases, the J end lost 5 bases, and 11 bases lay between the germline ends. This CDR3 is 12 amino acids long. The germline CDR1 and CDR2 sequences are DFQATT and SNEGSKA (reference sequence).

The J gene is TRBJ2-1, the V gene TRBV11-2; 7 bases agree with TRBD2. CDR1 and CDR2 (germline): SGHAT, FQNNGV. The ends lost 4 bases at V and 4 bases at J; junction bases unmatched: 13. The CDR3 extends over 17 amino acids. In nucleotides, the CDR3 is TGTGCCAGCAGCTCTATGGGGGGAGGGTCCTCTTACAATGAGCAGTTCTTC. Translated: CASSSMGGGSSYNEQFF.

This clonotype was detected many times. The chain combines TRBV7-2 with TRBJ2-7, with 11 bases fitting TRBD2. With V trimmed by 6 bases and J by 6 bases, 10 bases remained unmatched. The CDR3 consists of 15 residues. CDR1 and CDR2 from the germline V gene are SGHTA and FQGNSA. CDR3 nucleotide sequence: TGTGCCAGCAGTCCTATGACTAGCGGGAAACGCGAGCAGTACTTC. It specifies CASSPMTSGKREQYF.

This clonotype was counted only a few times. The chain combines TRBV30 with TRBJ2-3; D ambiguous. The ends were cut back, 1 base at V and 6 bases at J, with 11 bases in the middle. The germline V gene encodes CDR1 GTSNPN and CDR2 SVGIG (reference sequence). The CDR3 covers 13 residues. CDR3 nucleotide sequence: TGTGCCTGGAGTGGACTCGTGGGGGATACGCAGTATTTT. Amino acids: CAWSGLVGDTQYF.

In its sample, this clonotype was seen many times. The chain has TRBV4-1 and TRBJ2-1; D possibly uses TRBD1 or TRBD2 (5 bases each). The V end was cut by 0 bases, the J end by 3 bases, with 15 bases between. CDR1 is MGHRA and CDR2 is YSYEKL in the germline V gene. This CDR3 is 17 amino acids long. CDR3 sequence: CASSQDAGARVYNEQFF. The DNA of the CDR3 is TGCGCCAGCAGCCAAGATGCCGGGGCGAGGGTCTACAATGAGCAGTTCTTC.

This clonotype has a count of ten or more. The genes are TRBV28 and TRBJ2-5; D is unresolved. The CDR3 extends over 13 amino acids. The germline CDR1 and CDR2 sequences are MDHEN and SYDVKM. V dropped 4 bases and J dropped 2 bases, with 8 bases sitting between them. The CDR3 loop reads CASSSPAQETQYF. DNA for the CDR3: TGTGCCAGCAGTTCCCCGGCGCAAGAGACCCAGTACTTC.

Only a few counts were recorded for this clonotype. The chain has TRBV6-2 or TRBV6-3 and TRBJ2-1; 13 nucleotides agree with TRBD2. CDR1 MNHEY and CDR2 SVGEGT come from the germline V gene. Trimming at V came to 4 bases and at J to 2 bases, leaving 11 bases not matched to a gene. The length of the CDR3 is 19 residues. CDR3 sequence reads: CASSSPRTSGRGAYNEQFF. The CDR3 region has the DNA TGTGCCAGCAGTTCCCCTCGGACTAGCGGGAGAGGCGCCTACAATGAGCAGTTCTTC.

This clonotype appeared many times. V gene TRBV7-2 combines with J gene TRBJ2-7; 7 bases align to TRBD2. The V gene's germline CDR1 is SGHTA and CDR2 FQGNSA. The V and J ends lost 1 base and 2 bases, in that order; junction bases with no gene match: 5. This CDR3 comprises 15 residues. The CDR3 DNA reads TGTGCCAGCAGCTTAGACGGGAGGCCGCCCTACGAGCAGTACTTC. Its translation: CASSLDGRPPYEQYF.

This clonotype was detected a few times. The chain joins TRBV7-6 to TRBJ1-2; D call uncertain. Germline lookup yields CDR1 SGHVS and CDR2 FNYEAQ. The CDR3 runs to 16 residues. The V and J ends lost 7 bases and 4 bases respectively, with 22 bases between them. CDR3 nucleotide sequence: TGTGCCAGCAATCCAAGGGCAGAAACGGGTGCCTATGGCTACACCTTC. Amino acid sequence: CASNPRAETGAYGYTF.

This clonotype was counted at least ten times. The CDR3 coding sequence is TGTGCCAGCAGTCCCGGACTAGCGCGGGGTAAAGAGACCCAGTACTTC. Its translation is CASSPGLARGKETQYF. The chain couples TRBV28 to TRBJ2-5; 9 bases align to TRBD2. The CDR3 has 16 residues. Germline-derived CDR1 and CDR2 are MDHEN and SYDVKM. V lost 5 bases, J lost 3 bases, and 10 bases stayed unmatched. The entire variable domain, with the rest obtained from reference TRBV28 and TRBJ2-5, is as follows: DVKVTQSSRYLVKRTGEKVFLECVQDMDHENMFWYRQDPGLGLRLIYFSYDVKMKEKGDIPEGYSVSREKKERFSLILESASTNQTSMYLCASSPGLARGKETQYFGPGTRLLVL.

Ten or more counts support this clonotype. This chain uses TRBV15 with TRBJ1-4; D perhaps matches TRBD1 (6 bases). This CDR3 region has 17 residues. V lost 0 bases and J 3 bases, leaving 14 bases between the germline ends. Germline values: CDR1 LNHNV, CDR2 YYDKDF (reference sequence). The CDR3 loop reads CATSRDLQGWANEKLFF. The CDR3 nucleotides read TGTGCCACCAGCAGAGATTTGCAGGGGTGGGCTAATGAAAAACTGTTTTTT. Full variable domain (missing parts from reference TRBV15 and TRBJ1-4): DAMVIQNPRYQVTQFGKPVTLSCSQTLNHNVMYWYQQKSSQAPKLLFHYYDKDFNNEADTPDNFQSRRPNTSFCFLDIRSPGLGDTAMYLCATSRDLQGWANEKLFFGSGTQLSVL.

The chain employs TRBV6-2 or TRBV6-3 and TRBJ2-7, with 9 bases identical to TRBD1. The CDR3 has 14 amino acids. Germline values: CDR1 MNHEY, CDR2 SVGEGT. V lost 7 bases to trimming and J lost 2 bases; unmatched junction nucleotides: 6. The CDR3 nucleotides are TGTGCCAGCACCCCGGGACAGGGCGCCTACGAGCAGTACTTC. It encodes CASTPGQGAYEQYF.

This clonotype was seen at least ten times. The chain is built from TRBV6-2 or TRBV6-3 and TRBJ1-1; 8 nucleotides match TRBD1. Per the germline V gene, CDR1 is MNHEY and CDR2 is SVGEGT. After removal of 0 bases from V and 5 bases from J, the junction contained 8 bases not matched to a gene. The CDR3 extends over 16 amino acids. The CDR3 sequence: CASSYSYSRQGTEAFF. CDR3 coding DNA: TGTGCCAGCAGTTACTCCTACTCCCGACAGGGGACTGAAGCTTTCTTT.

This clonotype was observed at least ten times. The chain uses TRBV11-2 and TRBJ1-1, with a weak D call TRBD1 (6 bases). Trimming took 4 bases from V and 0 from J, leaving 9 bases between them. CDR1 and CDR2 (germline): SGHAT, FQNNGV. The CDR3 totals 14 residues. CDR3 DNA sequence: TGTGCCAGCAGCTGGGGGGGCGTGAACACTGAAGCTTTCTTT. Its translation is CASSWGGVNTEAFF.

This clonotype was counted ten times or more. The rearrangement links TRBV4-3 to TRBJ2-2; D is possibly TRBD2 (5 bases). This CDR3 contains 14 residues. V lost 0 bases to trimming and J lost 7 bases, with 9 bases between them. Per germline, CDR1 LGHNA and CDR2 YSLEER. The CDR3 region is CASSQDGRVGELFF. As DNA, the CDR3 is TGCGCCAGCAGCCAAGATGGGAGAGTCGGGGAGCTGTTTTTT.

The genes are TRBV2 and TRBJ2-5; D possibly corresponds to TRBD2 (5 bases). V was shortened by 1 base and J by 3 bases, with 9 bases between the two germline ends. The V gene's germline CDR1 is SNHLY and CDR2 FYNNEI. The CDR3 has 14 amino acids. The DNA of the CDR3 is TGTGCCAGCAGTGAAGGGACGGGAAAAGAGACCCAGTACTTC. This codes for CASSEGTGKETQYF.

This clonotype was recorded a few times. This sequence joins TRBV12-5 and TRBJ2-1; TRBD2 aligns across 10 bases. The CDR3 length is 15 residues. The germline CDR1 and CDR2 sequences are LGHNT and FRNRAP. Unmatched junction bases numbered 7, after V lost 2 bases and J lost 9 bases. CDR3 nucleotide sequence: TGTGCTAGTGGTTTGAGTCTAGCGGGAGTGCTTGAGCAGTTCTTC. Translated, it gives CASGLSLAGVLEQFF.